The T cell receptor (beta chain) under discussion was sequenced for a study of blood T cell repertoires in COVID-19 (dated by TCRdb to 2020 to 2021). Regarding the study in general: Samples from collaborators originated in the United States, Italy and Spain and spanned both the acute and convalescent phases of COVID-19. Nearly every sample came with metadata listing a de-identified subject ID, COVID-19 status, age in years and sex. Samples came from the ongoing ImmuneRACE study (first 160 participants) plus 1,254 subjects from 6 global collaborators. The prospective study material was composed of cDNA or gDNA derived from T cells, B-cell-depleted T cells, or PBMCs. Where available, HLA class I and class II types were obtained from metadata supplied by the sample provider rather than from assay-based typing. The repertoires were made available in a free public database intended to serve as a resource for research on the immune response to SARS-CoV-2. The dataset comprised deeply sampled blood TCRbeta repertoires from subjects exposed to, actively infected with, or recovered from COVID-19.

The immunoSEQ Assay, a bias-controlled multiplex PCR, was used to amplify TCRbeta CDR3 regions from genomic DNA. Concerning the study's data processing: Within the assay, amplification of reference gene primers was used to estimate how many nucleated cells each sample contained. To quantify the absolute abundance of each unique TCRbeta CDR3 rearrangement, sequence reads were collapsed and filtered. Productive Simpson clonality was computed per sample as the square root of Simpson's diversity index over productive rearrangements. Drawn from immuneACCESS, this table holds only the in-frame rearrangements with V and J called that TCRdb kept. Clones are partly lost; checked studies trace under half to an unresolved V gene and leave the rest unexplained. V and J calls and clone size are given by that table; D and trimming were obtained from the DNA. The sample table holds some 270,000 clones, of which approximately 89% were seen once. The top ten hold 2.8% of the sample.

As encoded in the germline V gene, CDR1 is ENHRY while CDR2 is SYGVKD. V has 8 bases trimmed and J has 5 bases trimmed; junction bases matching no gene number 4. Measured from the cysteine to the phenylalanine, the CDR3 is 12 residues long. The DNA shown is the 36-base CDR3, in frame from base 1. Details on this clone: The clone's antigen remains unknown. Base qualities are missing; no much larger clone stands one base away.

In the prospective study, participants were 18 to 89 years old, resided in fewer than 25 geographic areas of the United States, and were enrolled through a virtual design. Cohort assignment in the prospective study relied on participant-reported clinical history from a screening survey and a study questionnaire. Exposed participants had been in contact, within 2 weeks of entering the study, with a person who had a PCR-confirmed or clinician-diagnosed case of COVID-19. Each participant in the prospective study had whole blood, serum and a nasopharyngeal or oropharyngeal swab collected by mobile phlebotomists. Additional blood draws and questionnaires over an approximately two-month period could optionally be provided by prospective study participants. Before DNA extraction, blood samples from the prospective study were shipped at room temperature or frozen. The study at large found these results: The amount of clinical and demographic metadata varied by source and participant and was provided uncurated.

The rearranged segments are TRBV10-3 and TRBJ2-7, with TRBD1 identical over 9 junction bases. The origin of this receptor is a man aged 40-49 years who had been exposed to COVID-19. Sequenced: PBMCs or T cells enriched from blood (not recorded which). DNA sequence: TGTGCCATCGGGGACAGGGATAACGAGCAGTACTTC. The encoded protein is CAIGDRDNEQYF.